The text below deals with one TCR beta chain. The sample originates from a study of blood T cell repertoires in COVID-19. Study context: Acute-phase and convalescent COVID-19 samples originated in the United States, Italy and Spain.

Only in-frame clones appear in the TCRdb table, and some are missing; sequencing was by immunoSEQ multiplex PCR. This sample has about 460,000 clones, with 70% to 90% found just once. The CDR3 is 13 amino acids. Germline CDR1 and CDR2: MNHEY and SMNVEV (reference sequence). V was clipped by 1 base and J by 12 bases, with 12 bases between them. Participants were placed into cohorts based on the clinical history they reported. This TCR derives from a woman aged 60-75 years who had recovered from COVID-19. The chain recombines TRBV27 with TRBJ1-4; D uncertain. Sample: PBMCs or T cells enriched from blood (not recorded which). The CDR3 is CASSLYLDGELFF. The CDR3, as DNA: TGTGCCAGCAGTTTATACCTTGACGGGGAACTGTTTTTT.